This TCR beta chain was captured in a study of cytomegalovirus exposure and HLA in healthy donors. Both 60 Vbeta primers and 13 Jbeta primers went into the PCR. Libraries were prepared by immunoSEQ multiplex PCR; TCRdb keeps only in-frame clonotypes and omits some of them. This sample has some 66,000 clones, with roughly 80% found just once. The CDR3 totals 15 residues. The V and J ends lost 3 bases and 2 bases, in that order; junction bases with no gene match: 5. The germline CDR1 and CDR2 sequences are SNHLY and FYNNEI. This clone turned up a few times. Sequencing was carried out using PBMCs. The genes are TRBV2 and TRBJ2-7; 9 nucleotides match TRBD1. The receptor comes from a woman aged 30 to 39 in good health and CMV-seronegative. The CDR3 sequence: CASSEGDRVTYEQYF. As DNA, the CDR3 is TGTGCCAGCAGTGAGGGGGACAGGGTTACCTACGAGCAGTACTTC.